This passage covers 17 T cell receptor beta chains from one sample sequenced in a study of shared clonotypes between healthy human individuals. Cells designated naive CD8 were CD45RO-negative and were positively selected for CCR7, with terminally differentiated effector memory CD45RA+ cells excluded. Generated by immunoSEQ multiplex PCR, the TCRdb table keeps only in-frame clones and is missing some. The sample has a few million clones, just over 90% seen once. The sequencing input was naive CD8+ T cells from PBMCs. The receptor source for this set is a man aged 18 to 30 in good health. Some clones in this sample may be carry-over from other donors' samples.

The CDR3 loop is CASRTLQGNTEAFF. The CDR3 region has the DNA TGTGCCAGCAGGACCCTACAGGGGAACACTGAAGCTTTCTTT. The genes are TRBV27 and TRBJ1-1; perhaps TRBD1 as D (6 bases). In germline, CDR1 is MNHEY, CDR2 SMNVEV (reference sequence). Trimming removed 6 bases from V and 1 base from J, with 12 bases in between. This CDR3 is built from 14 residues.

As concerns this clone: This same CDR3 is encoded by further DNA sequences in the sample. J is TRBJ2-3 and V is TRBV27; D may be TRBD2 (6 bases). Germline loops: CDR1 MNHEY, CDR2 SMNVEV (reference sequence). There are 14 residues in the CDR3. V lost 1 base to trimming and J lost 3 bases, with 8 bases between them. CDR3 region: CASSLFGTTDTQYF. The CDR3 coding sequence is TGTGCCAGCAGTTTATTTGGGACTACAGATACGCAGTATTTT.

This sequence joins TRBV7-9 and TRBJ2-1, with D possibly TRBD2 on 5 matching bases. The germline V and J ends were trimmed by 3 bases and 7 bases, with 19 bases remaining between them. The CDR3 totals 16 residues. The germline V gene encodes CDR1 SEHNR and CDR2 FQNEAQ (reference sequence). Here the CDR3 reads CASSFRFGTSNNEQFF. CDR3 coding DNA: TGTGCCAGCAGCTTTCGCTTTGGTACTAGTAATAATGAGCAGTTCTTC.

The chain employs TRBV4-1 and TRBJ1-2; TRBD1 is a possible D gene (6 bases). This CDR3 is built from 16 residues. V lost 1 base and J 2 bases, leaving 14 bases between the germline ends. Germline V CDR1 and CDR2: MGHRA, YSYEKL. CDR3 bases: TGCGCCAGCAGCCAAGCACCGGGGGCCGTAAACTATGGCTACACCTTC. It specifies CASSQAPGAVNYGYTF.

The chain uses TRBV9 and TRBJ2-2, with D perhaps TRBD2 (5 bases). In germline, CDR1 is SGDLS, CDR2 YYNGEE. Trimming pared 3 bases from V and 4 bases from J, leaving 16 bases between. The CDR3 totals 16 residues. This CDR3 is CASSEPSGWITGELFF. The CDR3 nucleotides read TGTGCCAGCAGCGAGCCGTCGGGGTGGATCACCGGGGAGCTGTTTTTT.

This chain uses TRBV9 with TRBJ2-1, with a weak D call TRBD1 (5 bases). The V end was cut by 4 bases, the J end by 9 bases, with 17 bases between. Germline CDR1 is SGDLS and CDR2 is YYNGEE. This CDR3 is 14 amino acids long. The CDR3 nucleotides are TGTGCCAGCAGCCCCCAGGGTTTTGATGTTGAGCAGTTCTTC. Protein sequence: CASSPQGFDVEQFF.

The chain couples TRBV11-2 to TRBJ1-1; D perhaps matches TRBD1 (6 bases). Trimming removed 4 bases at V and 1 base at J, with 10 bases between. Germline V CDR1 and CDR2: SGHAT, FQNNGV. The CDR3 runs 14 residues. The CDR3 DNA follows: TGTGCCAGCAGCTCACAGGGTCCGAACACTGAAGCTTTCTTT. Its protein is CASSSQGPNTEAFF.

This chain connects TRBV10-3 to TRBJ2-1; D ambiguous. From germline, CDR1 is ENHRY and CDR2 SYGVKD. The CDR3 length is 14 residues. V lost 3 bases, J lost 3 bases, and 9 bases lay in between. The DNA for the CDR3 is TGTGCCATCAGTGATCCGGTAGACTACAATGAGCAGTTCTTC. It is translated as CAISDPVDYNEQFF.

V usage is TRBV7-8 and J usage is TRBJ1-3; D not resolved. Germline V gene lookup returns CDR1 SGHVS and CDR2 FQNEAQ. This CDR3 region has 17 residues. Trimming took 0 bases from V and 0 from J, leaving 12 bases between them. The CDR3 DNA is TGTGCCAGCAGCTTAGCGGGTGTCGGCGACTCTGGAAACACCATATATTTT. Its protein is CASSLAGVGDSGNTIYF.

The chain employs TRBV27 and TRBJ2-7; D is perhaps TRBD2 (5 bases). V gave up 3 bases and J gave up 2 bases, with 14 bases separating them. The germline gives CDR1 MNHEY, CDR2 SMNVEV (reference sequence). The CDR3 extends over 15 amino acids. CDR3 region: CASSFSTGSTYEQYF. CDR3 sequence (DNA): TGTGCCAGCAGTTTTTCCACGGGATCAACCTACGAGCAGTACTTC.

J is TRBJ1-4 and V is TRBV15; possible D gene TRBD1, 6 bases. The CDR3 runs 14 residues. Between the trimmed V and J ends, which lost 3 bases and 7 bases, there was a span of 12 bases. CDR1 is LNHNV and CDR2 is YYDKDF in the germline V gene (reference sequence). CDR3 sequence reads: CATSRRGGREKLFF. CDR3 in DNA: TGTGCCACCAGCAGGCGGGGGGGCCGTGAAAAACTGTTTTTT.

The J gene is TRBJ1-2, the V gene TRBV27; weak D call: TRBD1 (6 bases). CDR3 length: 14 residues. Per the germline V gene, CDR1 is MNHEY and CDR2 is SMNVEV (reference sequence). The V end was cut by 2 bases, the J end by 6 bases, with 13 bases between. CDR3 nucleotide sequence: TGTGCCAGCAGTTTACTCTCGGACAGAAATGGCTACACCTTC. Protein product: CASSLLSDRNGYTF.

This chain links TRBV7-9 with TRBJ2-5; 7 nucleotides match TRBD1. Looked up from germline, CDR1 is SEHNR and CDR2 is FQNEAQ (reference sequence). V lost 6 bases, J lost 5 bases, and 12 bases stayed unmatched. This CDR3 region has 15 residues. DNA of the CDR3: TGTGCCAGCAGGGGGACAGCCGCCGGTGGGGAGACCCAGTACTTC. It yields the protein CASRGTAAGGETQYF. Drawing the rest from reference TRBV7-9 and TRBJ2-5, the complete variable domain is DTGVSQNPRHKITKRGQNVTFRCDPISEHNRLYWYRQTLGQGPEFLTYFQNEAQLEKSRLLSDRFSAERPKGSFSTLEIQRTEQGDSAMYLCASRGTAAGGETQYFGPGTRLLVL.

The chain is built from TRBV18 and TRBJ2-7; D gene ambiguous. Trimming removed 2 bases at V and 4 bases at J, with 9 bases between. The CDR3 spans 13 residues. The germline V gene encodes CDR1 KGHSH and CDR2 LQKENI. The CDR3 region is CASSPGHSYEQYF. The DNA for the CDR3 is TGTGCCAGCTCACCAGGTCACAGTTACGAGCAGTACTTC.

The V gene is TRBV27, the J gene TRBJ2-7; 10 bases are a match to TRBD2. Trimming at V came to 6 bases and at J to 9 bases, leaving 20 bases not matched to a gene. Germline assignment: CDR1 MNHEY and CDR2 SMNVEV (reference sequence). This CDR3 comprises 17 residues. The CDR3: CASSRLTSSGSKLGQYF. The CDR3 DNA reads as TGTGCCAGCAGCCGCCTAACATCTAGCGGGAGTAAGCTGGGGCAGTACTTC.

V gene TRBV19 combines with J gene TRBJ2-1, with D possibly being TRBD2 (6 bases). The V gene's germline CDR1 is LNHDA and CDR2 SQIVND (reference sequence). The V gene lost 8 bases and the J gene lost 0 bases, with 11 bases spanning the gap. The length of the CDR3 is 14 residues. CDR3 loop: CASADGSSYNEQFF. CDR3 sequence (DNA): TGTGCCAGTGCTGACGGGAGCTCCTACAATGAGCAGTTCTTC.

The genes are TRBV9 and TRBJ2-3, with D possibly TRBD2 on 6 matching bases. The CDR3 is 17 amino acids. Germline CDR1 and CDR2: SGDLS and YYNGEE. Trimming stripped 4 bases from V and 4 bases from J, with 22 bases between. In DNA form, the CDR3 reads TGTGCCAGCAGCTCCCCTGCCGGTAGCGGAATGGCAGATACGCAGTATTTT. Translated, it gives CASSSPAGSGMADTQYF.